This TCR beta chain was profiled in a study of T cell responses to AZD1222 COVID-19 vaccine. TCRdb keeps only in-frame clones here, not all; method: immunoSEQ multiplex PCR. The table has 130,000 to 150,000 clones, under 95% seen once. Trimming stripped 7 bases from V and 5 bases from J, with 14 bases between. The CDR3 sequence is 13 residues long. The sample here was peripheral blood, taken on day 0 of AZD1222 vaccination. The chain uses TRBV12-3 or TRBV12-4 and TRBJ1-2; unclear D gene. This TCR was recovered from an adult in good health. The CDR3 is CASTPRRGYGYTF. In DNA, the CDR3 is TGTGCCAGCACCCCACGGCGGGGTTATGGCTACACCTTC.